What follows are 2 T cell receptor beta chains derived from one specimen sequenced in a study of T-cell reconstitution after alpha-beta-depleted transplantation in children. Unique molecular identifiers were incorporated during preparation of the TCRbeta library. A single record per CDR3 protein comes from TCRdb applying MiXCR to the PCR reads. The table has 500,000 or so distinct CDR3 sequences, approximately 29% seen once. This specimen consisted of PBMCs from the stem cell graft donor, obtained from the stem cell graft. The receptors originated from a human donor who donated a stem cell graft to a child with aplastic anemia.

This clonotype turned up a few times. This rearrangement joins TRBV7-2 to TRBJ2-4; 10 nucleotides match TRBD1. Germline values: CDR1 SGHTA, CDR2 FQGNSA. The CDR3 spans 16 residues. V lost 5 bases to trimming and J lost 9 bases; unmatched junction nucleotides: 13. In DNA form, the CDR3 reads TGTGCCAGCAGCCCGGCGGGACAGGGGAAGTTGGGCATTCAGTACTTC. Encoded protein: CASSPAGQGKLGIQYF.

This chain uses TRBV29-1 with TRBJ2-5; 7 positions match TRBD2. Germline-derived CDR1 and CDR2 are SQVTM and ANQGSEA. The CDR3 covers 15 residues. V shed 3 bases and J 0 bases; nucleotides not matched to a gene: 7. The CDR3 region is CSVDGLAEHQETQYF. CDR3 bases: TGCAGCGTTGATGGTCTAGCGGAGCACCAAGAGACCCAGTACTTC. Full variable domain (missing parts from reference TRBV29-1 and TRBJ2-5): SAVISQKPSRDICQRGTSLTIQCQVDSQVTMMFWYRQQPGQSLTLIATANQGSEATYESGFVIDKFPISRPNLTFSTLTVSNMSPEDSSIYLCSVDGLAEHQETQYFGPGTRLLVL.